The 18 T cell receptor beta chains presented below share a single source sample, sequenced in a study of T cells in Graves' hyperthyroidism and ophthalmopathy. There were TCR beta CDR3 regions amplified from RNA transcripts. A set of HTBI primers served as the primers for a first-round RT-PCR of the TCR CDR3. Using its own MiXCR run on the multiplex PCR reads, TCRdb lists one record per CDR3 protein. This sample carries about 560,000 distinct CDR3 sequences, under 60% of them seen once, and the ten largest clones take 8.2%. The sequencing input was peripheral blood or thyroid tissue (not recorded which). The receptors come from a woman aged 18-29 years with Graves' hyperthyroidism.

In its sample, this clonotype was seen a few times. V usage is TRBV7-6 and J usage is TRBJ2-7; D might be TRBD2 (6 bases). The V gene's germline CDR1 is SGHVS and CDR2 FNYEAQ. V lost 4 bases to trimming and J lost 2 bases, with 18 bases between them. The CDR3 extends over 16 amino acids. For the CDR3, the DNA is TGTGCCAGCAGCTCCCCTCGGGGCGGGGACCCCTACGAGCAGTACTTC. The encoded protein is CASSSPRGGDPYEQYF.

As to this clonotype: Possible read error: a much larger clone is one base away. The conserved phenylalanine or tryptophan normally closing the CDR3 is absent here, so this likely arose from a read error. This chain uses TRBV20-1 with TRBJ1-6; D gene ambiguous. Germline assignment: CDR1 DFQATT and CDR2 SNEGSKA (reference sequence). The CDR3 spans 11 residues. The V end was cut by 3 bases, the J end by 8 bases, with 5 bases between. This CDR3 is CSARWDSPLHI. The CDR3 bases are TGCAGTGCTAGGTGGGATTCACCCCTCCACATT.

The gene calls are TRBV2 and TRBJ1-2, with D perhaps TRBD1 (6 bases). This CDR3 spans 12 amino acids. With 5 bases removed from V and 8 bases from J, the gap between germline ends came to 12 bases. Per germline, CDR1 SNHLY and CDR2 FYNNEI. CDR3: CASSHRGQGYTF. In nucleotides, the CDR3 is TGTGCCAGCAGTCACCGCGGACAGGGCTACACCTTC.

This clonotype was seen just once. V usage is TRBV15 and J usage is TRBJ2-2, with TRBD2 identical over 7 bases. Germline-derived CDR1 and CDR2 are LNHNV and YYDKDF (reference sequence). V dropped 1 base and J dropped 0; count of bases not matched to a gene: 2. This CDR3 is built from 16 residues. The CDR3 nucleotides read TGTGCCACCAGCAGAGTCGGGAGGTCGAACACCGGGGAGCTGTTTTTT. Protein sequence: CATSRVGRSNTGELFF.

The genes are TRBV29-1 and TRBJ2-7; no firm D call. This CDR3 has 13 amino acids. Germline V gene data show CDR1 as SQVTM and CDR2 as ANQGSEA. V lost 2 bases and J 5 bases, leaving 13 bases between the germline ends. This CDR3 is CSVEPRWSDEQYF. The CDR3 region has the DNA TGCAGCGTTGAACCCCGGTGGAGCGACGAGCAGTACTTC.

Remarks on this clonotype: Since no conserved phenylalanine or tryptophan closes the CDR3, a read error is the likely cause. The V call is TRBV7-8, the J call TRBJ1-2, with 7 bases matching TRBD1. V shed 3 bases, J shed 3 bases, and the junction held 1 base outside the gene matches. CDR3 size: 13 residues. From germline, CDR1 is SGHVS and CDR2 FQNEAQ. CDR3 region: CASSLGTDYGYTL. Here the CDR3 DNA reads TGTGCCAGCAGCTTGGGGACAGACTATGGCTACACCCTC.

V is TRBV11-3 and J is TRBJ1-6; D not certain. This CDR3 is built from 14 residues. Looked up from germline, CDR1 is SGHNT and CDR2 is YENEEA. The CDR3 spells CASTSAVVNSPLHF. The CDR3 DNA reads TGTGCTAGTACCTCCGCAGTTGTTAATTCACCCCTCCACTTT.

This clonotype was seen once. The chain has TRBV2 and TRBJ2-5; no reliable D call. The V end was cut by 6 bases, the J end by 5 bases, with 22 bases between. Per the germline V gene, CDR1 is SNHLY and CDR2 is FYNNEI. CDR3 size: 16 residues. The CDR3 sequence is CASRLLESGYGETQYF. The CDR3 DNA follows: TGTGCCAGCAGGTTATTGGAAAGTGGGTACGGCGAGACCCAGTACTTC.

CDR3 DNA: TGTGCCAGCAGCAAATCCGGCAGGGATGGTCAGCCCCAGCATTTT. Its protein product is CASSKSGRDGQPQHF. The V and J genes are TRBV7-9 and TRBJ1-5; D might be TRBD1 (5 bases). The V gene's germline CDR1 is SEHNR and CDR2 FQNEAQ (reference sequence). The CDR3 is 15 residues long. V lost 5 bases to trimming and J lost 6 bases, with 17 bases between them.

V is TRBV7-8 and J is TRBJ1-4; the match to TRBD1 covers 10 bases. Germline trimming cut 8 bases from V and 5 bases from J; bases unmatched to any gene: 8. The V gene's germline CDR1 is SGHVS and CDR2 FQNEAQ. The CDR3 has 15 amino acids. CDR3 nucleotide sequence: TGTGCCAGCTTTCCCCGGGACAGGGGAAATGAAAAACTGTTTTTT. Translation: CASFPRDRGNEKLFF.

The chain carries TRBV12-5 and TRBJ1-4; the D gene is possibly TRBD1 (6 bases). V gave up 6 bases and J gave up 12 bases, with 14 bases separating them. Per germline, CDR1 LGHNT and CDR2 FRNRAP. This CDR3 has 12 residues. CDR3 region: CASGQGSVELFF. The CDR3 nucleotides read TGTGCTAGTGGCCAGGGGTCTGTGGAACTGTTTTTT.

The V and J genes are TRBV15 and TRBJ1-2; no clear D gene. This CDR3 spans 13 amino acids. V was shortened by 4 bases and J by 4 bases, with 10 bases between the two germline ends. Germline CDR1 and CDR2: LNHNV and YYDKDF (reference sequence). CDR3 residues: CATSNEDGYGYTF. CDR3 DNA: TGTGCCACCAGCAACGAGGACGGCTATGGCTACACCTTC. Supplemented by reference TRBV15 and TRBJ1-2, the full variable domain reads DAMVIQNPRYQVTQFGKPVTLSCSQTLNHNVMYWYQQKSSQAPKLLFHYYDKDFNNEADTPDNFQSRRPNTSFCFLDIRSPGLGDTAMYLCATSNEDGYGYTFGSGTRLTVV.

This clonotype occurred a few times. V usage is TRBV24-1 and J usage is TRBJ1-5; D possibly corresponds to TRBD1 (5 bases). Looked up from germline, CDR1 is KGHDR and CDR2 is SFDVKD. This CDR3 region has 16 residues. V was shortened by 5 bases and J by 2 bases, with 15 bases between the two germline ends. As DNA, the CDR3 is TGTGCCACCAGTGCTAGGTGGGACGAAGGCAATCAGCCCCAGCATTTT. Translating gives CATSARWDEGNQPQHF.

Of note for this clonotype: One base away lies a much larger clone, so this may be a sequencing read error. The chain has TRBV7-2 and TRBJ2-5; TRBD2 agrees at 7 bases. CDR1 is SGHTA, CDR2 FQGNSA, per germline. This CDR3 region has 15 residues. DNA for the CDR3: TGTGCCAGCACCGTACTAGCGAGCACCCAAGAGGCCCAGTACTTC. Translation: CASTVLASTQEAQYF.

V gene TRBV2 combines with J gene TRBJ2-5; D is possibly TRBD2 (5 bases). CDR3 length: 15 residues. V was pared by 5 bases and J by 2 bases, with 15 bases between. Germline-derived CDR1 and CDR2 are SNHLY and FYNNEI. The CDR3 loop reads CASSLREDSQETQYF. In DNA form, the CDR3 reads TGTGCCAGCAGTCTCCGGGAAGATTCTCAAGAGACCCAGTACTTC.

Ten or more counts support this clonotype. The chain carries TRBV10-3 and TRBJ1-2; D unclear. This CDR3 is built from 15 residues. Germline CDR1 and CDR2: ENHRY and SYGVKD. Trimming took 3 bases from V and 8 from J, leaving 19 bases between them. The CDR3 loop reads CAISDVPRMVYGYTF. The CDR3 region has the DNA TGTGCCATCAGTGATGTGCCAAGGATGGTATACGGCTACACCTTC.

This clonotype was counted a few times. V and J are TRBV2 and TRBJ1-5; tentative D call: TRBD1 (5 bases). Looked up from germline, CDR1 is SNHLY and CDR2 is FYNNEI. The length of the CDR3 is 14 residues. Trimming removed 5 bases from V and 5 bases from J, with 13 bases in between. CDR3 bases: TGTGCCAGCAGTCCTTTCGACAGTTATCAGCCCCAGCATTTT. This sequence encodes CASSPFDSYQPQHF.

For this clonotype: One end of the junction does not line up with germline, which may come from a read error. The genes are TRBV9 and TRBJ2-6; 11 bases agree with TRBD1. The CDR3 has 19 residues. Germline V gene data show CDR1 as SGDLS and CDR2 as YYNGEE. CDR3 DNA sequence: TGTGCCAGCGGCGTAGAGGAAGGGACAGGGGGCTCTGGGGCCAACGTCCTGACTTTC. It yields the protein CASGVEEGTGGSGANVLTF.